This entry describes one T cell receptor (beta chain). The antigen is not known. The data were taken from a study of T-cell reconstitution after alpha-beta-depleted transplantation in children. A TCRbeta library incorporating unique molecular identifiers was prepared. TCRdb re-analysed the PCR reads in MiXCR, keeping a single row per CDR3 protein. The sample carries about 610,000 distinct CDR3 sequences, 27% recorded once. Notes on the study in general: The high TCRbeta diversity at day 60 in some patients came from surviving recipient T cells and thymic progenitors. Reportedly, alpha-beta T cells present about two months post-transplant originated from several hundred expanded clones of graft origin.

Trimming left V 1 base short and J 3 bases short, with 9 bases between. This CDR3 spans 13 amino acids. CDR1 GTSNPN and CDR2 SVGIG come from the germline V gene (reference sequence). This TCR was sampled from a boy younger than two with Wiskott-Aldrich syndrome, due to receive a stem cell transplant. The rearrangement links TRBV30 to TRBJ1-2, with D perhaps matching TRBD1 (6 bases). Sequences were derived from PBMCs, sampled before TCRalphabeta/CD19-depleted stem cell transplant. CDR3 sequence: CAWSARQDYGYTF. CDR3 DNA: TGTGCCTGGAGTGCACGACAGGACTATGGCTACACCTTC.